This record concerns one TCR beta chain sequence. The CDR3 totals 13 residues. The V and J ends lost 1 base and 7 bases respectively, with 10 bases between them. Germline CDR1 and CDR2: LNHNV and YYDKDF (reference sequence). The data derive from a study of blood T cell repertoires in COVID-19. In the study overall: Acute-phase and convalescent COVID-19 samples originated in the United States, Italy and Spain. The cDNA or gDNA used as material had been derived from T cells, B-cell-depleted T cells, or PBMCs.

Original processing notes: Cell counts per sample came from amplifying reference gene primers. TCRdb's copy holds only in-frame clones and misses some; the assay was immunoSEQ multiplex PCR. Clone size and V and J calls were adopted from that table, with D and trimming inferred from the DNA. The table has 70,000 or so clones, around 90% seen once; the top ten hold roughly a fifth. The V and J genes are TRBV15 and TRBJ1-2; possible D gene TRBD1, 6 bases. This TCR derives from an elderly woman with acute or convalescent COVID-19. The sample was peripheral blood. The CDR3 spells CATSRVQGFGYTF. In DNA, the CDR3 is TGTGCCACCAGCAGAGTCCAGGGGTTTGGCTACACCTTC.